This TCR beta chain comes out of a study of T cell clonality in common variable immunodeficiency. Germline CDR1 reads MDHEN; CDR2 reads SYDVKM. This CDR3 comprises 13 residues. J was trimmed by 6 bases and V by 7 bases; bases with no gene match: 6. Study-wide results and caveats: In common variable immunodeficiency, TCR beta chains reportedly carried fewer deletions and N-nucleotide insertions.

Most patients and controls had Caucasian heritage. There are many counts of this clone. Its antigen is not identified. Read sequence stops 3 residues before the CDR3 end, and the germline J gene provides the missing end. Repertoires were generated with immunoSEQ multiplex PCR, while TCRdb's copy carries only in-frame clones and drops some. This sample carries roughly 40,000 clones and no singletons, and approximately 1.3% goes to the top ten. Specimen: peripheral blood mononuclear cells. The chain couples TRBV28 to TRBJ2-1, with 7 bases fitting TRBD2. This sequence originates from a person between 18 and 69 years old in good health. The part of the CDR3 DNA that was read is TGTGCCAGCACTGCGGGAGCAATCAATGAG. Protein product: CASTAGAINE. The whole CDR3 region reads CASTAGAINEQFF.